This TCR beta chain was observed in a study of T cell responses to AZD1222 COVID-19 vaccine. Overall study findings and caveats: White British donors predominated, females outnumbered males, and clonal diversity was possibly underestimated. There were vaccine-associated CD4 TCRs across spike, dominant at 160-218 and 743-854. Targeting of unmutated variant regions was reportedly seen in nearly half of spike-specific TCRs.

Clones were read by immunoSEQ multiplex PCR, and TCRdb kept only the in-frame ones, dropping some. The sample lists 50,000 to 85,000 clones, 75% to 85% occurring once. As for this clone: Its antigen is undetermined.

This CDR3 contains 14 residues. V was shortened by 6 bases and J by 9 bases, with 18 bases between the two germline ends. The V gene's germline CDR1 is MNHEY and CDR2 SMNVEV (reference sequence). The TCR originated in an adult in good health. Sequencing was performed on peripheral blood, taken on day 0 of MenACWY control vaccination. The chain recombines TRBV27 with TRBJ2-1; D is perhaps TRBD2 (6 bases). As DNA, the CDR3 is TGTGCCAGCAGCCGGGACGGATCGCGGGGTGAGCAGTTCTTC. This gives the protein CASSRDGSRGEQFF.